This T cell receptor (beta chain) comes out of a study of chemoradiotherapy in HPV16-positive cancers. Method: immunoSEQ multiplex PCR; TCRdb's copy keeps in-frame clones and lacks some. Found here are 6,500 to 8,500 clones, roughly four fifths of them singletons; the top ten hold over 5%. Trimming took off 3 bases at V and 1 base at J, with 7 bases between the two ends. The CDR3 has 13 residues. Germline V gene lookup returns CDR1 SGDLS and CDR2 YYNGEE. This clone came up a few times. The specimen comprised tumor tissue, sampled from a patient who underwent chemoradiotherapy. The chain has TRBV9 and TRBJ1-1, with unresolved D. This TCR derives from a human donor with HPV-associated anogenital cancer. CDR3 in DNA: TGTGCCAGCAGCGCGGGGTGGAACACTGAAGCTTTCTTT. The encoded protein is CASSAGWNTEAFF.